The 18 T cell receptor beta chains presented below share a single source sample, sequenced in a study of T-cell reconstitution after alpha-beta-depleted transplantation in children. It was with unique molecular identifiers that the TCRbeta library was prepared. TCRdb used MiXCR to reprocess the PCR reads, holding one entry per CDR3 protein. This table holds hundreds of thousands of distinct CDR3 sequences, 32% found once. The sequences come from PBMCs from the stem cell graft donor, collected from the stem cell graft. The origin of the receptors is a human donor who donated a stem cell graft to a child with aplastic anemia.

The V and J genes are TRBV5-1 and TRBJ1-1; D remains unclear. The CDR3 covers 15 residues. The germline CDR1 and CDR2 sequences are SGHRS and YFSETQ. The ends were cut back, 4 bases at V and 5 bases at J, with 18 bases in the middle. CDR3 in DNA: TGCGCCAGCAGCCCCGAATGGAGTCGAACGACTGAAGCTTTCTTT. Amino acid sequence: CASSPEWSRTTEAFF. Full variable domain (remainder filled in from reference TRBV5-1 and TRBJ1-1): KAGVTQTPRYLIKTRGQQVTLSCSPISGHRSVSWYQQTPGQGLQFLFEYFSETQRNKGNFPGRFSGRQFSNSRSEMNVSTLELGDSALYLCASSPEWSRTTEAFFGQGTRLTVV.

This clonotype was seen more than once but under ten times. The chain recombines TRBV25-1 with TRBJ2-1; 10 bases align to TRBD2. CDR3 length: 15 amino acids. Germline V gene data show CDR1 as MGHDK and CDR2 as SYGVNS. The ends lost 5 bases at V and 2 bases at J; junction bases unmatched: 3. The CDR3: CASSYTSGTYNEQFF. The CDR3, as DNA: TGTGCCAGCAGTTACACTAGCGGGACCTACAATGAGCAGTTCTTC.

V usage is TRBV27 and J usage is TRBJ1-3, with D possibly TRBD1 on 6 matching bases. The CDR3 extends over 13 amino acids. Between the trimmed V and J ends, which lost 2 bases and 4 bases, there was a span of 6 bases. CDR1 and CDR2 (germline): MNHEY, SMNVEV (reference sequence). Written as DNA, the CDR3 is TGTGCCAGCAGTTTAAGGGGGGGAAACACCATATATTTT. This gives the protein CASSLRGGNTIYF.

The chain uses TRBV5-1 and TRBJ2-3, with D possibly matching TRBD2 (5 bases). Germline lookup yields CDR1 SGHRS and CDR2 YFSETQ. V was shortened by 2 bases and J by 2 bases, with 12 bases between the two germline ends. The CDR3 consists of 15 residues. CDR3 sequence: CASSLEGPHTDTQYF. Written as DNA, the CDR3 is TGCGCCAGCAGCTTAGAGGGCCCACACACAGATACGCAGTATTTT.

V usage is TRBV6-5 and J usage is TRBJ1-2, with 11 bases aligning to TRBD1. The CDR3 is 14 residues long. V dropped 6 bases and J dropped 8; count of bases not matched to a gene: 8. The germline gives CDR1 MNHEY, CDR2 SVGAGI. CDR3 region: CASSRGQGVSGYTF. CDR3 DNA: TGTGCCAGCAGCCGGGGACAGGGGGTTTCGGGCTACACCTTC.

The chain joins TRBV10-3 to TRBJ1-2, with 7 bases identical to TRBD1. CDR1 and CDR2 from the germline V gene are ENHRY and SYGVKD. The trim removed 6 bases at V and 1 base at J, leaving 5 bases unmatched. CDR3 length equals 14 residues. DNA for the CDR3: TGTGCCATCAGGGGGACAGCACGTAACTATGGCTACACCTTC. Its translation: CAIRGTARNYGYTF.

The chain employs TRBV29-1 and TRBJ2-2, with 8 bases aligning to TRBD1. Per the germline V gene, CDR1 is SQVTM and CDR2 is ANQGSEA. Trimming removed 7 bases from V and 3 bases from J; junction bases left unmatched: 7. This CDR3 comprises 14 residues. The CDR3 DNA reads as TGCAGCGCTCGGACAGGGTGGGACACCGGGGAGCTGTTTTTT. Translated, it gives CSARTGWDTGELFF.

This chain links TRBV4-3 with TRBJ2-3; D gene uncertain. Trimming left V 1 base short and J 5 bases short, with 7 bases between. The CDR3 runs to 13 residues. Germline lookup yields CDR1 LGHNA and CDR2 YSLEER. CDR3 DNA: TGCGCCAGCAGCCAAGTAAACGGAGATACGCAGTATTTT. This translates into CASSQVNGDTQYF.

The CDR3 DNA follows: TGTGCCAGCAGTTTTCAAAGGCTCCAAGAGACCCAGTACTTC. Protein sequence: CASSFQRLQETQYF. The rearrangement links TRBV12-3 or TRBV12-4 to TRBJ2-5; D is undetermined. Deletions cut 3 bases from V and 1 base from J, with 9 bases between. This CDR3 spans 14 amino acids.

Worth noting for this clonotype: One junction end disagrees with the germline gene, perhaps due to a read error. This chain uses TRBV18 with TRBJ2-7; D not certain. Germline CDR1 reads KGHSH; CDR2 reads LQKENI. This CDR3 spans 15 amino acids. In DNA form, the CDR3 reads TGTGCCAGCTCACCACCTTGGGATTCCTCCTACGTGCAGTACTTC. This gives the protein CASSPPWDSSYVQYF.

V and J are TRBV20-1 and TRBJ2-1; D is unclear. The germline V and J ends were trimmed by 2 bases and 0 bases, with 14 bases remaining between them. Germline V lookup: CDR1 DFQATT, CDR2 SNEGSKA (reference sequence). This CDR3 region has 16 residues. The CDR3 bases are TGCAGTGCTAGAAATCAAAGGGCGAGCTCCTACAATGAGCAGTTCTTC. Amino acid sequence: CSARNQRASSYNEQFF.

V gene TRBV5-6 combines with J gene TRBJ2-5; maybe TRBD1 (5 bases). This CDR3 contains 13 residues. Germline assignment: CDR1 SGHDT and CDR2 YYEEEE. V was trimmed by 1 base and J by 5 bases, leaving 9 bases between them. The CDR3 loop reads CASSLNPGETQYF. In DNA, the CDR3 is TGTGCCAGCAGCTTGAACCCAGGGGAGACCCAGTACTTC.

The chain has TRBV20-1 and TRBJ1-5, with 11 bases that match TRBD1. The germline gives CDR1 DFQATT, CDR2 SNEGSKA (reference sequence). V lost 0 bases to trimming and J lost 11 bases; unmatched junction nucleotides: 6. The CDR3 sequence is 14 residues long. Written as DNA, the CDR3 is TGCAGTGCTAGAGACGGGACAGGGGGTGGAGCCCAGCATTTT. Protein product: CSARDGTGGGAQHF.

This clonotype was seen more than once but under ten times. The chain joins TRBV5-1 to TRBJ1-1, with D possibly matching TRBD1 (6 bases). Germline V gene lookup returns CDR1 SGHRS and CDR2 YFSETQ. This CDR3 has 14 amino acids. The V and J ends lost 1 base and 4 bases respectively, with 11 bases between them. In nucleotides, the CDR3 is TGCGCCAGCAGCTTGCAGGGGTTTGCCACTGAAGCTTTCTTT. Translated: CASSLQGFATEAFF.

The J gene is TRBJ2-1, the V gene TRBV10-3; TRBD1 or TRBD2 may be the D gene (5 bases each). The germline CDR1 and CDR2 sequences are ENHRY and SYGVKD. CDR3 length: 14 residues. V lost 7 bases and J 6 bases, leaving 16 bases between the germline ends. CDR3 in amino acids: CAIMGVAFINEQFF. The CDR3 bases are TGTGCCATCATGGGGGTGGCTTTCATCAATGAGCAGTTCTTC.

The CDR3, as DNA: TGTGCCAGCAGCTCCAGCGTTAGACAGGGGGTATCCTACGAGCAGTACGTC. Its translation is CASSSSVRQGVSYEQYV. This rearrangement joins TRBV7-8 to TRBJ2-7; 9 bases line up with TRBD1. Trimming at V came to 4 bases and at J to 1 base, leaving 11 bases not matched to a gene. Germline values: CDR1 SGHVS, CDR2 FQNEAQ. CDR3 length: 17 residues.

CDR3 DNA: TGTGCCAGCAGTCCGGAGCGGTCAGGACCCTACAATGAGCAGTTCTTC. Amino acids: CASSPERSGPYNEQFF. The V call is TRBV7-2, the J call TRBJ2-1, with D maybe TRBD2 (5 bases). The germline CDR1 and CDR2 sequences are SGHTA and FQGNSA. The CDR3 is made up of 16 amino acids. Trimming took 6 bases from V and 2 from J, leaving 17 bases between them. Together with reference TRBV7-2 and TRBJ2-1, the CDR3 gives the full variable domain: GAGVSQSPSNKVTEKGKDVELRCDPISGHTALYWYRQSLGQGLEFLIYFQGNSAPDKSGLPSDRFSAERTGGSVSTLTIQRTQQEDSAVYLCASSPERSGPYNEQFFGPGTRLTVL.

In its sample, this clonotype was seen once. This chain joins TRBV30 and TRBJ1-1, with D maybe TRBD1 (5 bases). The CDR3 runs to 12 residues. V was shortened by 8 bases and J by 4 bases, with 14 bases between the two germline ends. Germline CDR1 GTSNPN, CDR2 SVGIG (reference sequence). The CDR3 spells CARRQMGTEAFF. The CDR3 coding sequence is TGTGCCCGCCGACAGATGGGCACTGAAGCTTTCTTT.